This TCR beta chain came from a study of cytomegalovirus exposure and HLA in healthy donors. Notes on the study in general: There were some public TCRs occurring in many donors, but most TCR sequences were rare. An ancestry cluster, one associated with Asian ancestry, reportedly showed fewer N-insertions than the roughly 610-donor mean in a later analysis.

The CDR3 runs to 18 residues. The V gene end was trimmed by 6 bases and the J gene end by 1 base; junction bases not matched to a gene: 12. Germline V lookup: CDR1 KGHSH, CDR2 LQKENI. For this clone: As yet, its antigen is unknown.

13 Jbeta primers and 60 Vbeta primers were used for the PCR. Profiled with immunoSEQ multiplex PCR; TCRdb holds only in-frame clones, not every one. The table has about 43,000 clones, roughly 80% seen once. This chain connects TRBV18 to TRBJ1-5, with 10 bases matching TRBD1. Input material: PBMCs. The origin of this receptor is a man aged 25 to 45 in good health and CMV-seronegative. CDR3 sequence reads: CASSSGTGVLRSNQPQHF. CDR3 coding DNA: TGTGCCAGCTCCTCCGGGACAGGGGTACTCAGAAGCAATCAGCCCCAGCATTTT. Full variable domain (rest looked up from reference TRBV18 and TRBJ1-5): NAGVMQNPRHLVRRRGQEARLRCSPMKGHSHVYWYRQLPEEGLKFMVYLQKENIIDESGMPKERFSAEFPKEGPSILRIQQVVRGDSAAYFCASSSGTGVLRSNQPQHFGDGTRLSIL.